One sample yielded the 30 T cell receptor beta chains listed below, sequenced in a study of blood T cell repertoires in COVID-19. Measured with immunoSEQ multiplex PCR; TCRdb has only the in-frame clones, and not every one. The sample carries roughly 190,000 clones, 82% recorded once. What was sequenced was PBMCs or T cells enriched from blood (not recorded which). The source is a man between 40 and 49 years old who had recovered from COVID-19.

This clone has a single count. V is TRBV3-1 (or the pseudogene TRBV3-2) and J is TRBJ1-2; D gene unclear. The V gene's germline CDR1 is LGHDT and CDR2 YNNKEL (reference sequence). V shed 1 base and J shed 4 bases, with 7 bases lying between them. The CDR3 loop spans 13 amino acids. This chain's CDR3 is CASSQVRAYGYTF. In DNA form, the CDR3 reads TGTGCCAGCAGCCAAGTGCGGGCCTATGGCTACACCTTC.

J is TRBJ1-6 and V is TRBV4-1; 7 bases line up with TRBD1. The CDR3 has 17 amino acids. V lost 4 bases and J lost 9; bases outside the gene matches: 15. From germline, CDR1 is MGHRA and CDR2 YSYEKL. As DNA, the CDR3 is TGCGCCAGCAGCCCCCAGCCGGGACAGATATCGGGTTCACCCCTCCACTTT. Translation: CASSPQPGQISGSPLHF.

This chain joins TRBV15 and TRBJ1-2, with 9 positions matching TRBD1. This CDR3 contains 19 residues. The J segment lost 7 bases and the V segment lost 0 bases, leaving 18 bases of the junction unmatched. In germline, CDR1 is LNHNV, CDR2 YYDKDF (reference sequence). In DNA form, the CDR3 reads TGTGCCACCAGCAGAGATAGTGCGGGGACAGGGTTCTTTTTTCGTGGCTACACCTTC. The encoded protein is CATSRDSAGTGFFFRGYTF.

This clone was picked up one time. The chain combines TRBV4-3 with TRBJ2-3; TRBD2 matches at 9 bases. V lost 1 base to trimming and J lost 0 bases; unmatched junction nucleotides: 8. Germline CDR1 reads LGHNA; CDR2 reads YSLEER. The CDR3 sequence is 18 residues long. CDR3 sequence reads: CASSQGLADFTSTDTQYF. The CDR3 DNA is TGCGCCAGCAGCCAAGGACTAGCGGACTTCACTAGCACAGATACGCAGTATTTT.

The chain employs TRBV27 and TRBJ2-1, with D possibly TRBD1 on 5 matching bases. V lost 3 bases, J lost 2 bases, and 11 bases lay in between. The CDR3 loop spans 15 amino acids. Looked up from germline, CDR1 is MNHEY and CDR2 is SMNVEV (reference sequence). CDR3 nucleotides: TGTGCCAGCAGTTTTCAGGGATTAGCCTACAATGAGCAGTTCTTC. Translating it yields CASSFQGLAYNEQFF.

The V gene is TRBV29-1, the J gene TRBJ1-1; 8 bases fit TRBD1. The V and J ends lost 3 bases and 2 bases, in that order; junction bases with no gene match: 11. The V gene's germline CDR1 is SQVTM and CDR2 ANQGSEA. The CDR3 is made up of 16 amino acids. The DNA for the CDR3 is TGCAGCGTTGATTTAAAGAGGACAGGGCTTAACACTGAAGCTTTCTTT. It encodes CSVDLKRTGLNTEAFF.

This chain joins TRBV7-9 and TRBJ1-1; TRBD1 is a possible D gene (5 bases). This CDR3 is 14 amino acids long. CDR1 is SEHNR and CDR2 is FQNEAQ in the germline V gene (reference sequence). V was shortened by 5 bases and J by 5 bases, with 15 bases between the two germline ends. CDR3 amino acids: CASSQGGDGTEAFF. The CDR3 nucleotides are TGTGCCAGCAGCCAAGGAGGGGACGGGACTGAAGCTTTCTTT. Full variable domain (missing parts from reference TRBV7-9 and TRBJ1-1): DTGVSQNPRHKITKRGQNVTFRCDPISEHNRLYWYRQTLGQGPEFLTYFQNEAQLEKSRLLSDRFSAERPKGSFSTLEIQRTEQGDSAMYLCASSQGGDGTEAFFGQGTRLTVV.

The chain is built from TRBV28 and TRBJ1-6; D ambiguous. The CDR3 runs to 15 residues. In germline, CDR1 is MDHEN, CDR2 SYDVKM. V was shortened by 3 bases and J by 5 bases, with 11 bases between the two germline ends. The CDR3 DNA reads TGTGCCAGCAGTTTTCCCGACACGGATAATTCACCCCTCCACTTT. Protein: CASSFPDTDNSPLHF.

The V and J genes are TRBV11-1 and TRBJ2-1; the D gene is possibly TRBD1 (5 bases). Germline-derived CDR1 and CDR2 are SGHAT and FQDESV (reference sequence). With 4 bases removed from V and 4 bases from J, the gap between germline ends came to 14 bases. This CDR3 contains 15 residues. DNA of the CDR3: TGTGCCAGCAGCTCCCTGGCAGGGCTATACAATGAGCAGTTCTTC. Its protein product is CASSSLAGLYNEQFF. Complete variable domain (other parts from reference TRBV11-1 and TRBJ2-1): EAEVAQSPRYKITEKSQAVAFWCDPISGHATLYWYRQILGQGPELLVQFQDESVVDDSQLPKDRFSAERLKGVDSTLKIQPAELGDSAMYLCASSSLAGLYNEQFFGPGTRLTVL.

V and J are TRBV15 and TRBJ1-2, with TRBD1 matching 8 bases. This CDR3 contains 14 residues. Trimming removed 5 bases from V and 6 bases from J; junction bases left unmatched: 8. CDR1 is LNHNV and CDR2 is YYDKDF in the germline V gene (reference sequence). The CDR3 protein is CATSGWDRNDGYTF. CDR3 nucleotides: TGTGCCACCAGCGGTTGGGACAGGAATGATGGCTACACCTTC.

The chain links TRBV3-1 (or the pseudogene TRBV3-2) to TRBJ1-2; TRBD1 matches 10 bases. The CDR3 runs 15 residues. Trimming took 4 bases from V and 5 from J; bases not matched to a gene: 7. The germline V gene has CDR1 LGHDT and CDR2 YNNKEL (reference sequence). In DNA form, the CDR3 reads TGTGCCAGCAGCCGTGGGACAGGGGCTGGGTATGGCTACACCTTC. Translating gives CASSRGTGAGYGYTF.

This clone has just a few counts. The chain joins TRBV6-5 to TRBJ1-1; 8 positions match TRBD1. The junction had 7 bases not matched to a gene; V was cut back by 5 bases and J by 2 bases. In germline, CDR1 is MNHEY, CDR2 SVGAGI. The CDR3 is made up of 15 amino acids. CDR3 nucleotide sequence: TGTGCCAGCAGTCCACGGACAGGGAGAAACACTGAAGCTTTCTTT. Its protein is CASSPRTGRNTEAFF.

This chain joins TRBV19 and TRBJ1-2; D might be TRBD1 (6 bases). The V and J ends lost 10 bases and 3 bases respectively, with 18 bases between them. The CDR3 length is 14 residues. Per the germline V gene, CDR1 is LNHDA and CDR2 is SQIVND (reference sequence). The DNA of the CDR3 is TGTGCCACCCAAAGAGGGGGGGCGGACTATGGCTACACCTTC. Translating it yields CATQRGGADYGYTF. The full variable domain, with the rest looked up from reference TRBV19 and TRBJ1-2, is DGGITQSPKYLFRKEGQNVTLSCEQNLNHDAMYWYRQDPGQGLRLIYYSQIVNDFQKGDIAEGYSVSREKKESFPLTVTSAQKNPTAFYLCATQRGGADYGYTFGSGTRLTVV.

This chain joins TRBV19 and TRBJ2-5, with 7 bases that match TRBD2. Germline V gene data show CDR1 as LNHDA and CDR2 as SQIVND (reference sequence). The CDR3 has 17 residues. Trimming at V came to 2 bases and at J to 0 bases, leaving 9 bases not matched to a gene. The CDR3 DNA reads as TGTGCCAGTAGTATAACTGGACTAGGTTCGTACCAAGAGACCCAGTACTTC. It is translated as CASSITGLGSYQETQYF.

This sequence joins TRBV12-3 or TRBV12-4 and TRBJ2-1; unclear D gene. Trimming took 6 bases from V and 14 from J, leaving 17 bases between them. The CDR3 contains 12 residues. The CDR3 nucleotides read TGTGCCAGCAGCCTACTATCGACGCCCGAGTTCTTC. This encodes CASSLLSTPEFF.

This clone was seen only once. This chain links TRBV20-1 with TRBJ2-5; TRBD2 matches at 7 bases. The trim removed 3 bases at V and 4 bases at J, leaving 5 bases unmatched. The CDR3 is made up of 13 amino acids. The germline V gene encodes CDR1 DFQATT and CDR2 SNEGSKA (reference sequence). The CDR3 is CSASRVAGETQYF. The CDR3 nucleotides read TGCAGTGCTAGTAGGGTAGCGGGAGAGACCCAGTACTTC.

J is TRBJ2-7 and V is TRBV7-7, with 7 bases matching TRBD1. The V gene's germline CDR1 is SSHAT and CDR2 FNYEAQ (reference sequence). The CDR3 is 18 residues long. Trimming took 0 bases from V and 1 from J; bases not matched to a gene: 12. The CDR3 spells CASSLAQPDRDPSYEQYV. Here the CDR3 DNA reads TGTGCCAGCAGCTTAGCCCAACCCGACAGGGATCCGTCCTACGAGCAGTACGTC.

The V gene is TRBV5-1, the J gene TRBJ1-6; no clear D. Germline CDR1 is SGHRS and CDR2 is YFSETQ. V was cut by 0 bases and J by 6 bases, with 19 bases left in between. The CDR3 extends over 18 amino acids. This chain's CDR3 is CASSLAFTGVGFNSPLHF. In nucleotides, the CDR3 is TGCGCCAGCAGCTTGGCCTTTACCGGGGTTGGGTTTAATTCACCCCTCCACTTT.

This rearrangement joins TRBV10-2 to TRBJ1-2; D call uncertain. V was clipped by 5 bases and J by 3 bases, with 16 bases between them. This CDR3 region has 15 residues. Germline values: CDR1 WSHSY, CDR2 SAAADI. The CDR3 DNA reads TGCGCCAGCAGTCCTTTTCAAGGGAGGGACTATGGCTACACCTTC. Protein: CASSPFQGRDYGYTF.

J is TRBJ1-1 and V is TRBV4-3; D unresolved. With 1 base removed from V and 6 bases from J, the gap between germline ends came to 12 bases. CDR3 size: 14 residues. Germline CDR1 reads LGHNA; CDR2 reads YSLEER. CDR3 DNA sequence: TGCGCCAGCAGCCAAGGGGAGGCAGTGGCTGAAGCTTTCTTT. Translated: CASSQGEAVAEAFF.

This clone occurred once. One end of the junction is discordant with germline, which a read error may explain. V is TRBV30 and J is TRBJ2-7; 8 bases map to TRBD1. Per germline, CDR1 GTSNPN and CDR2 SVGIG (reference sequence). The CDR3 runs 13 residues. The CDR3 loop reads CALIGAGTGGMNF. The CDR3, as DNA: TGTGCCTTAATAGGGGCCGGGACAGGCGGTATGAACTTC.

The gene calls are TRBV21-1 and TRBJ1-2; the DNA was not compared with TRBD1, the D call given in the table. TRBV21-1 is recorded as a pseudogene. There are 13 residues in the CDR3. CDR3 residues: CASSKDTHRSYTF. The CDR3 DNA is TGTGCCAGCAGCAAAGACACCCACAGAAGCTACACCTTC.

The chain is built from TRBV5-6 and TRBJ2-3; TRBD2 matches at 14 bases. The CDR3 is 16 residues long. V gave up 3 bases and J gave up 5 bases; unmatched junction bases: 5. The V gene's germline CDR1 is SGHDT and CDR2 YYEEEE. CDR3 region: CASSWGLAGVVDTQYF. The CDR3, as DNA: TGTGCCAGCAGCTGGGGACTAGCGGGAGTCGTAGATACGCAGTATTTT.

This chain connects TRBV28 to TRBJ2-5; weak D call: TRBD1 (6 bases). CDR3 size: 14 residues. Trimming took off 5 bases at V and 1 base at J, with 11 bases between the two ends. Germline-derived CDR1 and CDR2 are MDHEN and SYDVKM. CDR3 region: CASSRGHFQETQYF. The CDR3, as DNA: TGTGCCAGCAGTAGGGGACACTTCCAAGAGACCCAGTACTTC.

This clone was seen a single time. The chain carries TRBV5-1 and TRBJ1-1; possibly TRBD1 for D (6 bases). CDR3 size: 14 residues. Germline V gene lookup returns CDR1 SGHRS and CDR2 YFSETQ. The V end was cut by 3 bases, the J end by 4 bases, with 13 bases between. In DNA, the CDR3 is TGCGCCAGCAGCTCTTTACAGGGCTTCACTGAAGCTTTCTTT. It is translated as CASSSLQGFTEAFF.

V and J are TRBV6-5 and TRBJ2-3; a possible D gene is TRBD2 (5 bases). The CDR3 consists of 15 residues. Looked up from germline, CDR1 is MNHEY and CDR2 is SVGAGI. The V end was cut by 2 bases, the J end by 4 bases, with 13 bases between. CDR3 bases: TGTGCCAGCAGTTACGCGGGTTCTCGGGCAGATACGCAGTATTTT. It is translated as CASSYAGSRADTQYF.

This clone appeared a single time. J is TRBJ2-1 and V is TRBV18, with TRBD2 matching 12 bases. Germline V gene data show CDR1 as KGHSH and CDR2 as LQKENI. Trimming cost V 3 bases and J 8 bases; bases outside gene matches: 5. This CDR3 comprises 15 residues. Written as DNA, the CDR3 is TGTGCCAGCTCACCGACTAGCGGGAGCGTCGATGAGCAGTTCTTC. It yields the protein CASSPTSGSVDEQFF.

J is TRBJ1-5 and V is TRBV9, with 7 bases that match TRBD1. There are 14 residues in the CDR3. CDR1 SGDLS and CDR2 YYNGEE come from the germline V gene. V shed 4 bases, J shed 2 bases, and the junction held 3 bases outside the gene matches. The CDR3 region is CASSPTGGNQPQHF. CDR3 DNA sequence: TGTGCCAGCAGCCCAACAGGGGGCAATCAGCCCCAGCATTTT. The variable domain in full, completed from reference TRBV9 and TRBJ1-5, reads DSGVTQTPKHLITATGQRVTLRCSPRSGDLSVYWYQQSLDQGLQFLIQYYNGEERAKGNILERFSAQQFPDLHSELNLSSLELGDSALYFCASSPTGGNQPQHFGDGTRLSIL.

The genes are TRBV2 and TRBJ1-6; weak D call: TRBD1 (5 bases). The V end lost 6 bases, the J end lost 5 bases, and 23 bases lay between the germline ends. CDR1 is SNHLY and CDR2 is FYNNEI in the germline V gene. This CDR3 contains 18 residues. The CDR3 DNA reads TGTGCCAGCAGCCCGGGCCCCCCTGGGGCTTTTAATAATTCACCCCTCCACTTT. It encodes CASSPGPPGAFNNSPLHF. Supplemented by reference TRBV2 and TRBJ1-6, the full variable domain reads EPEVTQTPSHQVTQMGQEVILRCVPISNHLYFYWYRQILGQKVEFLVSFYNNEISEKSEIFDDQFSVERPDGSNFTLKIRSTKLEDSAMYFCASSPGPPGAFNNSPLHFGNGTRLTVT.

CDR3 DNA: TGTGCCAGCAGTGACAGGGAATACAATGAGCAGTTCTTC. Encoded protein: CASSDREYNEQFF. The rearrangement uses TRBV6-2 or TRBV6-3 and TRBJ2-1; TRBD1 matches at 7 bases. CDR1 is MNHEY, CDR2 SVGEGT, per germline. The CDR3 has 13 residues. Trimming removed 5 bases from V and 4 bases from J; junction bases left unmatched: 2.